The sequence of this TCR beta chain was determined in a study of cytomegalovirus exposure and HLA in healthy donors. Germline CDR1 and CDR2: SGHRS and YFSETQ. This CDR3 has 13 residues. J gave up 10 bases and V 5 bases, and 9 bases lay outside the gene matches. The PCR employed 60 Vbeta primers together with 13 Jbeta primers. The method was immunoSEQ multiplex PCR; TCRdb's version includes in-frame clones alone and lacks a portion of them. The data show around 110,000 clones, 79% seen once. About this clone: Its antigen is unidentified.

Study results and caveats: Sequencing likely generated an artifact that appeared as a cluster of highly shared sequence variants.

This sequence joins TRBV5-1 and TRBJ2-1; 7 nucleotides align to TRBD1. The sequenced sample consisted of PBMCs. The sequence was collected from a woman aged 18-29 years in good health and CMV-seropositive. CDR3 sequence reads: CASSTFTGDEQFF. The CDR3 DNA sequence: TGCGCCAGCAGTACCTTTACAGGGGACGAGCAGTTCTTC.